This T cell receptor beta chain came from a study of blood T cell repertoires in COVID-19 (dated by TCRdb to 2020 to 2022). A note on the overall study: Samples from collaborators originated in the United States, Italy and Spain and spanned both the acute and convalescent phases of COVID-19. The prospective study material was composed of cDNA or gDNA derived from T cells, B-cell-depleted T cells, or PBMCs. Subjects who had been exposed to COVID-19, were actively infected with it, or had recovered from it provided the deeply sampled blood TCRbeta repertoires that made up the dataset. The repertoires were released in a freely available public database intended as a resource for research on the immune response to SARS-CoV-2. The samples were drawn from the first 160 participants of the ongoing ImmuneRACE study and from under 1,500 subjects provided by 6 global collaborators. Sample metadata almost always included a de-identified subject ID, COVID-19 status, age in years and sex. Where HLA class I and class II types were available, the types were taken from metadata supplied by the sample provider, not from assay-based typing. What the authors observed across the whole study: The quantity of clinical and demographic metadata differed by source and by participant and was supplied without curation.

V has 6 bases trimmed and J has 0 bases trimmed; junction bases matching no gene number 9. Its CDR3 holds 16 amino acids, cysteine through phenylalanine. The CDR3 DNA has 48 bases and is translated from base 1. CDR1 is given as MNHEY and CDR2 as SMNVEV, both from the germline V gene (reference sequence). Details on this clone: No antigen is known for it. Base qualities are not recorded, but no much larger clone differs from it by a single base.

The immunoSEQ Assay, a bias-controlled multiplex PCR, was used to amplify TCRbeta CDR3 regions from genomic DNA. For the original study's pipeline: Nucleated cell counts per sample were estimated from amplification of reference gene primers within the assay. To quantify the absolute abundance of each unique TCRbeta CDR3 rearrangement, sequence reads were collapsed and filtered. Productive Simpson clonality was computed per sample as the square root of Simpson's diversity index over productive rearrangements. In its TCRdb copy, this immuneACCESS table keeps in-frame sequences only and misses some clones. Where compared with another copy, unresolved V genes explain less than half of these, and the others have no known cause. That table is the source of V, J and clone size, and D and trimming were worked out from the DNA. In all, the sample holds about 60,000 clones, and about 86% of those were seen once. In total, the top ten clones hold 1.2% of the sample.

Each collaborating institution followed its own protocols to collect whole blood in K2EDTA tubes. For TCRbeta analysis, collaborators shipped samples as frozen whole blood, isolated PBMCs, or DNA extracted from either of those sample types. The sequence came from a man aged 35 to 55 with acute or convalescent COVID-19. Sequencing was carried out using peripheral blood. The rearrangement joined TRBV27 to TRBJ1-1, with 8 bases aligning to TRBD1. The sequence in DNA is TGTGCCAGCAGCCAACTCAAGACAGGGGTGAACACTGAAGCTTTCTTT. Translated, this gives CASSQLKTGVNTEAFF.